This T cell receptor (beta chain) appears in the sequencing data of a study of T cells in localized non-small cell lung cancer. Points on this clone: Its cognate antigen is unknown.

Germline assignment: CDR1 MNHEY and CDR2 SVGAGI. V was pared by 8 bases and J by 1 base, with 3 bases between. This CDR3 comprises 11 residues. The study's findings and limits: Heterogeneity remains possible, as sequencing covered one tumor region only. A median of roughly 52 of the top 100 tumor clones appeared in adjacent lung, which was paired and uninvolved.

Sequencing was performed with immunoSEQ multiplex PCR; in TCRdb, only in-frame clones are kept and a portion is missing. Found here are about 30,000 clones, more than 75% of them singletons; the top ten hold 10% to 15%. The sequence was obtained from a female donor over 55 with stage III squamous cell lung carcinoma. J is TRBJ1-5 and V is TRBV6-5; D ambiguous. Sequencing used peripheral blood, obtained before any cancer treatment. The CDR3 is CASGSNQPQHF. For the CDR3, the DNA is TGTGCCAGCGGAAGCAATCAGCCCCAGCATTTT.